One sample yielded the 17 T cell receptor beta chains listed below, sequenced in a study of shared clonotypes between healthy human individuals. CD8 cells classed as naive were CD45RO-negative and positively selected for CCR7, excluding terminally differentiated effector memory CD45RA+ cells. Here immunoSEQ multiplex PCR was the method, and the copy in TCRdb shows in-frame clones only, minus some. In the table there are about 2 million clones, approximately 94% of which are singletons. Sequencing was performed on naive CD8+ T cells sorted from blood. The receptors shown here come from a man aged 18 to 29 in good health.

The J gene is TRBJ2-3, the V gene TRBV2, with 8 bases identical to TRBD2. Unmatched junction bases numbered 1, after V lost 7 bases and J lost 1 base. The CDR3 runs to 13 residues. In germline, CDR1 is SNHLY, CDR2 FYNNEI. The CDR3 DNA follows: TGTGCCAGCAAAGCGGGAGGCACAGATACGCAGTATTTT. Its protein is CASKAGGTDTQYF.

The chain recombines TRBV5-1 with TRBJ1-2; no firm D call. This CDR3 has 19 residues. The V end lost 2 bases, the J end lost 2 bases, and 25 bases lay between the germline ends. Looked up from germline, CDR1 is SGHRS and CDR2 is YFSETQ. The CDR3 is CASSLKVSVREGSNYGYTF. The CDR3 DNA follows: TGCGCCAGCAGCTTAAAGGTCTCGGTAAGGGAAGGGTCCAACTATGGCTACACCTTC.

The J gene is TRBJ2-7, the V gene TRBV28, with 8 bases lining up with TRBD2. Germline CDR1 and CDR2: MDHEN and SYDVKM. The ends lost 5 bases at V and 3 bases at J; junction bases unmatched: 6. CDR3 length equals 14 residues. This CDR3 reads CASSPGGTIYEQYF. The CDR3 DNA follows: TGTGCCAGCAGTCCGGGGGGGACAATCTACGAGCAGTACTTC.

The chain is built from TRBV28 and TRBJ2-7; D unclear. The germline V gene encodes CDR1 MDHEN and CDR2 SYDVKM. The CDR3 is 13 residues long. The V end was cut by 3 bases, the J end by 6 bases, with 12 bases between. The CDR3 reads CASSFLQPLEQYF. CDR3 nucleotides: TGTGCCAGCAGTTTCTTACAGCCGCTCGAGCAGTACTTC.

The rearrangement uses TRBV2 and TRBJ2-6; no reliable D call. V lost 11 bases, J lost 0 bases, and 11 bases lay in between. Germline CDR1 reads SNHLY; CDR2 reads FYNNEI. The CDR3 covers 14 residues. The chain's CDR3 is CACEENSGANVLTF. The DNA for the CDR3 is TGTGCCTGCGAAGAGAACTCTGGGGCCAACGTCCTGACTTTC.

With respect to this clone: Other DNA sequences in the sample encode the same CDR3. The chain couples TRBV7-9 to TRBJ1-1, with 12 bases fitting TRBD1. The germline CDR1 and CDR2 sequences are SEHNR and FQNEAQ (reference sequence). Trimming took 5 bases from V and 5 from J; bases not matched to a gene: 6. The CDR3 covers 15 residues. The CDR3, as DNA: TGTGCCAGCAGCCCGGGACAGGGGGCGAGGACTGAAGCTTTCTTT. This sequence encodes CASSPGQGARTEAFF.

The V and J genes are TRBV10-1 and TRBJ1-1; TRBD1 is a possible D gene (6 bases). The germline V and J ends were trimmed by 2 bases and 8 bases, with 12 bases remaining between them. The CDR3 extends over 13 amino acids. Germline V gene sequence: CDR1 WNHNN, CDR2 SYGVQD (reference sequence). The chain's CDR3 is CASSERLGAEAFF. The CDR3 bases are TGCGCCAGCAGTGAGAGGTTGGGGGCCGAAGCTTTCTTT.

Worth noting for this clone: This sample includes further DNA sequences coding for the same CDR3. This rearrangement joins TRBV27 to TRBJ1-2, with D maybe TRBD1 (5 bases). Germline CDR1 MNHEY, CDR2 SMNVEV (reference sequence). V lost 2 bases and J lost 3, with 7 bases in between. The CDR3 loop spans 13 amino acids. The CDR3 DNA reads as TGTGCCAGCAGTTTAGGGGGGTACTATGGCTACACCTTC. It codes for CASSLGGYYGYTF.

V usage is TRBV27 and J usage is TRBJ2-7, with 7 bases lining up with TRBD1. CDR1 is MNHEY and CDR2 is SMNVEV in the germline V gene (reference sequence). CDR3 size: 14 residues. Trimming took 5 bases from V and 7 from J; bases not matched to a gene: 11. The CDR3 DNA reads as TGTGCCAGCAGTAACACAGGGGCCCGAGGGGAGCAGTACTTC. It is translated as CASSNTGARGEQYF.

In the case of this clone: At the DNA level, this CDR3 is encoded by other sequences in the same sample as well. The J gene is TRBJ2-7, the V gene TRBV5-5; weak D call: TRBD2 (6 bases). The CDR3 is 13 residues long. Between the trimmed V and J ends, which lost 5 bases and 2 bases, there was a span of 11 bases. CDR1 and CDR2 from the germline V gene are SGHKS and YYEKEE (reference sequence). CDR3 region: CASSPGTAYEQYF. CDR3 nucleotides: TGTGCCAGCAGTCCCGGGACTGCCTACGAGCAGTACTTC.

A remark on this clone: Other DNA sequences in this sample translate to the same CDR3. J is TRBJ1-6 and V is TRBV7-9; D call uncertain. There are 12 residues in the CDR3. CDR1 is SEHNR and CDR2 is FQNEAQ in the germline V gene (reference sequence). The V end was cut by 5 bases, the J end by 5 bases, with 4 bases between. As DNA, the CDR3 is TGTGCCAGCAGCCCGGATAATTCACCCCTCCACTTT. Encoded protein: CASSPDNSPLHF.

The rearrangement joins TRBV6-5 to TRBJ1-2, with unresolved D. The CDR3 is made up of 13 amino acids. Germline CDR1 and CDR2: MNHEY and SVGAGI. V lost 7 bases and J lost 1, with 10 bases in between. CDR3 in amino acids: CASTRAVNYGYTF. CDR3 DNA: TGTGCCAGCACCCGGGCCGTTAACTATGGCTACACCTTC.

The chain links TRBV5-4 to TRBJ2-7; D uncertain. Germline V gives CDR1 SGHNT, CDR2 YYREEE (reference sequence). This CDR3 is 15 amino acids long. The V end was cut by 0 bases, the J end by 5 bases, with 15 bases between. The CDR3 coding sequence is TGTGCCAGCAGCTTGGTGACCGAATCTCCAGACGAGCAGTACTTC. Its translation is CASSLVTESPDEQYF. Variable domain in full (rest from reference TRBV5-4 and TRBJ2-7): ETGVTQSPTHLIKTRGQQVTLRCSSQSGHNTVSWYQQALGQGPQFIFQYYREEENGRGNFPPRFSGLQFPNYSSELNVNALELDDSALYLCASSLVTESPDEQYFGPGTRLTVT.

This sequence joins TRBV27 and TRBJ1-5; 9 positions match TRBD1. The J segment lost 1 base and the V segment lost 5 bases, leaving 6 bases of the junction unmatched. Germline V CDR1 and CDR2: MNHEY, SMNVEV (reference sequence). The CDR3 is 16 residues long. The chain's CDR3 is CASSLGTGPSNQPQHF. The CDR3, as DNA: TGTGCCAGCAGTCTAGGGACAGGGCCCAGCAATCAGCCCCAGCATTTT.

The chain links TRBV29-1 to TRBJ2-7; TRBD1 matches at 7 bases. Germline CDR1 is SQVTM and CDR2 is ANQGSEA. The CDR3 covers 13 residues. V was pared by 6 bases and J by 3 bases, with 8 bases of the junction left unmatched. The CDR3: CSVWTGKDYEQYF. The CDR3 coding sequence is TGCAGCGTCTGGACAGGAAAAGACTACGAGCAGTACTTC.

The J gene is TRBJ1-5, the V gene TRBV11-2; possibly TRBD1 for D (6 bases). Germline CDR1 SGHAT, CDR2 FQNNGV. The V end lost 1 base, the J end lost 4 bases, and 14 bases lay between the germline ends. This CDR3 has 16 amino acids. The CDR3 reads CASSLGAGTLNQPQHF. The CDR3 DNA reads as TGTGCCAGCAGCTTAGGGGCCGGGACACTAAATCAGCCCCAGCATTTT. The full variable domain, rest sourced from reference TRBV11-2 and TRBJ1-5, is EAGVAQSPRYKIIEKRQSVAFWCNPISGHATLYWYQQILGQGPKLLIQFQNNGVVDDSQLPKDRFSAERLKGVDSTLKIQPAKLEDSAVYLCASSLGAGTLNQPQHFGDGTRLSIL.

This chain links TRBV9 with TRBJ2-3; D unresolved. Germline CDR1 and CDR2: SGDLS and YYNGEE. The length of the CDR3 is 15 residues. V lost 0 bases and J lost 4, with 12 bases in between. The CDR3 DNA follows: TGTGCCAGCAGCGTAGAGCTAGGTGAGGCAGATACGCAGTATTTT. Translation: CASSVELGEADTQYF.